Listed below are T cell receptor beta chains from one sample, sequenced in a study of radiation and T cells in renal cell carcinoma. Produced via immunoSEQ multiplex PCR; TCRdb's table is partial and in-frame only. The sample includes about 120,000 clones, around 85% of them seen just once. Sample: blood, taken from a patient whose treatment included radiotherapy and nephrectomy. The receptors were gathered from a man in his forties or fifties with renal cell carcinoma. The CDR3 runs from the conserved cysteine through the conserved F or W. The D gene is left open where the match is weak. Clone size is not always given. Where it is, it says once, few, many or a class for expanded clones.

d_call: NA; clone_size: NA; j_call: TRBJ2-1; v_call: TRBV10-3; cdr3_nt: TGTGCCATCAGTGAGGGGAGTGCAGATGAGCAGTTCTTC; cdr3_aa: CAISEGSADEQFF
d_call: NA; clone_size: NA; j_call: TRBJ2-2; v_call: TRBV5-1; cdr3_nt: TGCGCCAGCAGCTTGGACACCGGGGAGCTGTTTTTT; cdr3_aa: CASSLDTGELFF
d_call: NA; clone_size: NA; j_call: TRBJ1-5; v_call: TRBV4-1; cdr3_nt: TGCGCCAGCAGCCAGACCTACACACCGTATAGCAATCAGCCCCAGCATTTT; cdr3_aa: CASSQTYTPYSNQPQHF
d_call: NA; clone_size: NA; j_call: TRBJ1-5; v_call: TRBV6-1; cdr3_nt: TGTGCCAGCAGTACACAGGTTCGGCAGCCCCAGCATTTT; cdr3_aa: CASSTQVRQPQHF
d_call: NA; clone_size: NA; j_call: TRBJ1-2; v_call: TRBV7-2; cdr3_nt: TGTGCCAGCAGCTTAGGGAGGTACTATGGCTACACCTTC; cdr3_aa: CASSLGRYYGYTF
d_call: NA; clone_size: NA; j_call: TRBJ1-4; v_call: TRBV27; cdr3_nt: TGTGCCAGCAGTTTCAGCGGGAATGAAAAACTGTTTTTT; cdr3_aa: CASSFSGNEKLFF
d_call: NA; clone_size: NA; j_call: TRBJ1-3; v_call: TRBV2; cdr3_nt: TGTGCCAGCAGTGATCGGGGGGCGCATGGAAACACCATATATTTT; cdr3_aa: CASSDRGAHGNTIYF
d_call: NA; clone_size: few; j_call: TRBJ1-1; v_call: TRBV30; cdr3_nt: TGTGCCTGGAGTGTAGGGAGGTGGGGGACTGAAGCTTTCTTT; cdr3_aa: CAWSVGRWGTEAFF
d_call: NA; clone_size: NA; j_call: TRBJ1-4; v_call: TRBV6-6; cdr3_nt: TGTGCCAGCAGAAACCCAAACGCTAATGAAAAACTGTTTTTT; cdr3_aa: CASRNPNANEKLFF
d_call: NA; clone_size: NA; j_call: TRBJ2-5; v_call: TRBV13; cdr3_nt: TGTGCCAGCAGCACCCGAGACACTATAGAGACCCAGTACTTC; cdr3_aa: CASSTRDTIETQYF
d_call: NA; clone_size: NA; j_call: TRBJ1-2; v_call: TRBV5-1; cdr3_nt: TGCGCCAGCAGCTTGGTTATAACGGGTGGCTACACCTTC; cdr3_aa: CASSLVITGGYTF
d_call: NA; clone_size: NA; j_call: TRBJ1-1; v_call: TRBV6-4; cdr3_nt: TGTGCCAGCAGTGAGGTCGGGTCGGGGAGGTCTGAAGCTTTCTTT; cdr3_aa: CASSEVGSGRSEAFF
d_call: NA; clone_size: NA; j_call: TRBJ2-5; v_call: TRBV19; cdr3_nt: TGTGCCAGTAGCCTGGGACTCCAAGAGACCCAGTACTTC; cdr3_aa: CASSLGLQETQYF
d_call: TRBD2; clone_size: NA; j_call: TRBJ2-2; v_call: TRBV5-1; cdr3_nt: TGCGCCAGCAGCTTAGGACTAGCGGGAGCGGCGAACACCGGGGAGCTGTTTTTT; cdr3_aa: CASSLGLAGAANTGELFF
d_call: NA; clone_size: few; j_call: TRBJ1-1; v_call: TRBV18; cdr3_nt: TGTGCCAGCTCACCACAGGAGGGGCGCGACACTGAAGCTTTCTTT; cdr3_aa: CASSPQEGRDTEAFF
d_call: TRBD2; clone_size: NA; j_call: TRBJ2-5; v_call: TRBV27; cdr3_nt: TGTGCCAGCAGTTTATTGCTAGCGGGAGGGCCAGAGACCCAGTACTTC; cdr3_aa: CASSLLLAGGPETQYF
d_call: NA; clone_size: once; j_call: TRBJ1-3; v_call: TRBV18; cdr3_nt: TGTGCCAGCTCACCGGGACAAGGGTTAGCTGGAAACACCATATATTTT; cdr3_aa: CASSPGQGLAGNTIYF
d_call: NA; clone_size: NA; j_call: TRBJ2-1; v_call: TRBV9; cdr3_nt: TGTGCCAGCAGCGTAGTTAGCGCTAATGAGCAGTTCTTC; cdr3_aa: CASSVVSANEQFF
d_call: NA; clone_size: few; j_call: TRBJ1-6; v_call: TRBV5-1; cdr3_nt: TGCGCCAGCAGCTTGGAGGGTGTTAATTCACCCCTCCACTTT; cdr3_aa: CASSLEGVNSPLHF
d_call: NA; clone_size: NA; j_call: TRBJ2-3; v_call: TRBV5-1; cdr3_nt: TGCGCCAGCAGCTTCTCGGGATATGCAGATACGCAGTATTTT; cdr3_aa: CASSFSGYADTQYF
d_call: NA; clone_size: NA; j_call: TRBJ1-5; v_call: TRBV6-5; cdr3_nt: TGTGCCAGCATTAAGGGGGGGCAGGGTCAGCCCCAGCATTTT; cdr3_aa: CASIKGGQGQPQHF
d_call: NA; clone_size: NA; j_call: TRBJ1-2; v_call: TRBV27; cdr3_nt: TGTGCCAGCAGTCCGGGGACTGGCTATGGCTACACCTTC; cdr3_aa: CASSPGTGYGYTF
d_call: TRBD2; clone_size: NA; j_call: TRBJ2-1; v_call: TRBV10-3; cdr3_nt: TGTGCCATCAGTGAGTCCCGACTAGCGGGAGTTACAAACAATGAGCAGTTCTTC; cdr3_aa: CAISESRLAGVTNNEQFF
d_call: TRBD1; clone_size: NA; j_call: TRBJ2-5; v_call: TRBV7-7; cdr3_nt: TGTGCTAGCAGCTTGGGACAGGGCATAGAGACCCAGTACTTC; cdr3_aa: CASSLGQGIETQYF
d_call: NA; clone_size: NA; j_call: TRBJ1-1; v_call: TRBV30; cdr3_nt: TGTGCCTGGAAGTGGGTAGTGAACACTGAAGCTTTCTTT; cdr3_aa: CAWKWVVNTEAFF
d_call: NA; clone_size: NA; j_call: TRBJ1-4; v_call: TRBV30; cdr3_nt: TGTGCCTGGGGAAACCTTGAAAAACTGTTTTTT; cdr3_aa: CAWGNLEKLFF
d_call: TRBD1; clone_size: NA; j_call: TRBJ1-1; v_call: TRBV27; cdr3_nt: TGTGCCAGCAGTTGGACAGGGTACACTGAAGCTTTCTTT; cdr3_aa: CASSWTGYTEAFF
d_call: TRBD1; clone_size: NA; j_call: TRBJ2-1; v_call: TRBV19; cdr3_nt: TGTGCCAGTAGTGTGTTGACAGGGGGCTACAATGAGCAGTTCTTC; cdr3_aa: CASSVLTGGYNEQFF
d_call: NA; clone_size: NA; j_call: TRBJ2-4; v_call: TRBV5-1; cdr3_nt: TGCGCCAGCAGCTTTTTACAGGGGAGGCAAAACATTCAGTACTTC; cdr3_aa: CASSFLQGRQNIQYF
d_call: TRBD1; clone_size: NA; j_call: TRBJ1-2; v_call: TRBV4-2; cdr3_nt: TGTGCCAGCAGCCAAGGGGGACAGAGCCACTATGGCTACACCTTC; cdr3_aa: CASSQGGQSHYGYTF
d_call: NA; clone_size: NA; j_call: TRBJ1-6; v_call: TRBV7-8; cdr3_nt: TGTGCCAGCAGCTTAGTGGCCAGGGTTGGTTCACCCCTCCACTTT; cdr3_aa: CASSLVARVGSPLHF
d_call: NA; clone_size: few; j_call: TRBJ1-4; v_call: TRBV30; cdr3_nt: TGTGCCGGGCAGTTACAGGGTTTAACTAATGAAAAACTGTTTTTT; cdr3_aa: CAGQLQGLTNEKLFF
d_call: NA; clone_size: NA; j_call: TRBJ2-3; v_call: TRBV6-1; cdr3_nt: TGTGCCAGCAGTGCCCCAGATACGCAGTATTTT; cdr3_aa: CASSAPDTQYF